The rows below give T cell receptor beta chains drawn from one sample of a study of cytomegalovirus exposure and HLA in healthy donors. Sequencing was performed with immunoSEQ multiplex PCR; in TCRdb, only in-frame clones are kept and a portion is missing. The sample records about 86,000 clones, about 71% being singletons. Sequenced sample: PBMCs. The receptor source for this set is a man aged 55 to 69 in good health and CMV-seronegative. Each CDR3 is given with its conserved first and last residue. D genes are given only for firm matches. Expanded clones get a size class; other rows say once, few or many, or leave the size out.

TRBJ1-1,TRBD1,-,TRBV11-3,TGTGCCAGCAGCTTAGGGACAGGGAACACTGAAGCTTTCTTT,CASSLGTGNTEAFF
TRBJ1-3,TRBD1,few,TRBV19,TGTGCCAGTAGTACGACAGGGGAAGGAAACACCATATATTTT,CASSTTGEGNTIYF
TRBJ1-2,TRBD1,-,TRBV29-1,TGCAGCGTTTCTTCGGACAGGTTAATAAACTATGGCTACACCTTC,CSVSSDRLINYGYTF
TRBJ2-3,-,once,TRBV25-1,TGTGCCAGCAGTGACGCCCCATCCAGTACGCAGTATTTT,CASSDAPSSTQYF
TRBJ1-5,-,-,TRBV30,TGTGCCTGGAGTGTCACAGGGTATCAGCCCCAGCATTTT,CAWSVTGYQPQHF
TRBJ1-2,TRBD1,-,TRBV6-1,TGTGCCAGCAGCCTGGACAGGGGGGGCGGCTACACCTTC,CASSLDRGGGYTF
TRBJ2-3,-,-,TRBV5-1,TGCGCCAGCAGCTCGCAAGGGAGCAGCCGGGCGGATACGCAGTATTTT,CASSSQGSSRADTQYF
TRBJ1-4,TRBD1,few,TRBV12-5,TGTGCTAGTGGTTTGGTAGGGACAGGGCTGGTCGACCGAACCGTGGGACCTTTT,CASGLVGTGLVDRTVGPF
TRBJ1-1,-,-,TRBV7-9,TGTGCCAGCAGCTTCGATGGGCCTATGAACACTGAAGCTTTCTTT,CASSFDGPMNTEAFF
TRBJ1-1,-,few,TRBV7-6,TGTGCCAGCAGCTTAGCCTTTAACAGGCTGAACACTGAAGCTTTCTTT,CASSLAFNRLNTEAFF
TRBJ2-1,TRBD2,-,TRBV18,TGTGCCAGCTCACTAAGGACTAGCCCGATATTCAATGAGCAGTTCTTC,CASSLRTSPIFNEQFF
TRBJ2-7,TRBD2,-,TRBV28,TGTGCCAGCAGTGACCCCCAGGGACTAGCGGACGAGCAGTACTTC,CASSDPQGLADEQYF
TRBJ2-2,-,-,TRBV27,TGTGCCAGCAGTCCGTTACGAACAGGTGGCACCGGGGAGCTGTTTTTT,CASSPLRTGGTGELFF
TRBJ2-3,TRBD1,-,TRBV29-1,TGCAGCGTTTACAGGGGGGAGGCAGATACGCAGTATTTT,CSVYRGEADTQYF
TRBJ2-3,TRBD2,few,TRBV7-2,TGTGCCAGCAGCCCCCAGGGACTAGCGGGAGGGAGGAATACGCAGTATTTT,CASSPQGLAGGRNTQYF
TRBJ2-7,-,-,TRBV5-1,TGCGCCAGCAGCCCCCTCAAGGGGGTTGGGTCCTACGAGCAGTACTTC,CASSPLKGVGSYEQYF
TRBJ1-6,-,-,TRBV9,TGTGCCAGCAGCGTACGGGCGGGAAATAATTCACCCCTCCACTTT,CASSVRAGNNSPLHF
TRBJ2-5,TRBD2,-,TRBV7-8,TGTGCCAGCACCCCGGGACTAGCGGGGGGTCGTGAGACCCAGTACTTC,CASTPGLAGGRETQYF
TRBJ2-7,-,-,TRBV27,TGTGCCAGCAGTTCTACCTTTAGCGGTTCCTACTACGAGCAGTACTTC,CASSSTFSGSYYEQYF